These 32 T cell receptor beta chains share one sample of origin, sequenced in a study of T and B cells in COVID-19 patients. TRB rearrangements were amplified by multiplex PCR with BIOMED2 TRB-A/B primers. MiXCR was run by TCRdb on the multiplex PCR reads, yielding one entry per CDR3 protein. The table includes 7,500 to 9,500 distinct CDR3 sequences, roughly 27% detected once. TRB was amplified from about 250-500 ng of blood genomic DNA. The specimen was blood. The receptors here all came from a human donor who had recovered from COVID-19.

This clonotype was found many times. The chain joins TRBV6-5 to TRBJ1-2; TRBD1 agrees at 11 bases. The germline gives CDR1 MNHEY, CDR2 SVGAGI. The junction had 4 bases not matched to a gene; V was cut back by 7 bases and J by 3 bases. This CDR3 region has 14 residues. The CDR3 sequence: CASTGTGGDYGYTF. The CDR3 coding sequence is TGTGCCAGCACCGGGACAGGGGGTGACTATGGCTACACCTTC.

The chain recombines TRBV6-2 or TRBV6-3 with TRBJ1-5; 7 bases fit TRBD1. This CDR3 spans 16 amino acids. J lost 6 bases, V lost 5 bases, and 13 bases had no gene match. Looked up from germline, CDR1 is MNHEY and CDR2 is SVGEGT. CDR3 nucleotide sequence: TGTGCCAGCAGTGACACGACAGGGAGTGGGTTTCAGCCCCAGCATTTT. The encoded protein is CASSDTTGSGFQPQHF.

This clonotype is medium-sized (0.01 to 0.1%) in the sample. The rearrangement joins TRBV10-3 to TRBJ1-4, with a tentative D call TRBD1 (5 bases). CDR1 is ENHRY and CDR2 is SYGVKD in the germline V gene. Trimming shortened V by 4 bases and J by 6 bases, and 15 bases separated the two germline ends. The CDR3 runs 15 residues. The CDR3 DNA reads TGTGCCATCAGTGTAGGGCAGGGAGTCGATGAAAAACTGTTTTTT. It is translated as CAISVGQGVDEKLFF.

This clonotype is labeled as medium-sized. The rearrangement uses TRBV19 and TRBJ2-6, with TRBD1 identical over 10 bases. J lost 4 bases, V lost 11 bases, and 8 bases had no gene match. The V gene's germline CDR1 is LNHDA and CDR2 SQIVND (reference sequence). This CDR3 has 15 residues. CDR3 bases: TGTGCCGGAGGACAGGGGGAATCCGGGGCCAACGTCCTGACTTTC. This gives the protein CAGGQGESGANVLTF. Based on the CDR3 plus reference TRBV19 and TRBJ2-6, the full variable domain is DGGITQSPKYLFRKEGQNVTLSCEQNLNHDAMYWYRQDPGQGLRLIYYSQIVNDFQKGDIAEGYSVSREKKESFPLTVTSAQKNPTAFYLCAGGQGESGANVLTFGAGSRLTVL.

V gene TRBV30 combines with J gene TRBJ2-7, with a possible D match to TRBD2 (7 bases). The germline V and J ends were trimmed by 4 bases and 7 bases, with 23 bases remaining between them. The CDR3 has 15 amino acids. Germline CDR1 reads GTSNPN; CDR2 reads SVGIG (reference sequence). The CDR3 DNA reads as TGTGCCTGGATCAAGGGGCCCTCGGGGGGCTGGGAGCAGTACTTC. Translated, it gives CAWIKGPSGGWEQYF.

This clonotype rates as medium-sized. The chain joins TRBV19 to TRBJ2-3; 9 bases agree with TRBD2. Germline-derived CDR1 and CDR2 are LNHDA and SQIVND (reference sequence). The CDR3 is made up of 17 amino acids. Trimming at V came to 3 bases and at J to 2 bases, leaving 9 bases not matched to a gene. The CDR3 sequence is CASSIPRERGVTDTQYF. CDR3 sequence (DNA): TGTGCCAGTAGTATCCCCAGGGAGCGGGGGGTCACAGATACGCAGTATTTT.

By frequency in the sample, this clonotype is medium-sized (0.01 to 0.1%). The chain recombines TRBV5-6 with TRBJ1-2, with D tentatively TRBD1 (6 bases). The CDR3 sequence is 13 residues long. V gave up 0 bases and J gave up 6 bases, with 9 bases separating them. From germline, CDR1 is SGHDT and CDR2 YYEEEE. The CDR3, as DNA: TGTGCCAGCAGCTTGGCGGGGGGGCATGGCTACACCTTC. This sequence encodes CASSLAGGHGYTF.

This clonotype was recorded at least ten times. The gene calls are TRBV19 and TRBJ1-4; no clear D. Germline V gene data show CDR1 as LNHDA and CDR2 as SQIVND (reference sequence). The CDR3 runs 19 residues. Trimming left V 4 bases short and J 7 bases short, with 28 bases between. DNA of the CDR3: TGTGCCAGTAGTACCATCCTTCATAGGACGGGTGGAAGCGGTGAAAAACTGTTTTTT. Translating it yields CASSTILHRTGGSGEKLFF. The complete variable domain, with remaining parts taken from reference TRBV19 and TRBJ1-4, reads DGGITQSPKYLFRKEGQNVTLSCEQNLNHDAMYWYRQDPGQGLRLIYYSQIVNDFQKGDIAEGYSVSREKKESFPLTVTSAQKNPTAFYLCASSTILHRTGGSGEKLFFGSGTQLSVL.

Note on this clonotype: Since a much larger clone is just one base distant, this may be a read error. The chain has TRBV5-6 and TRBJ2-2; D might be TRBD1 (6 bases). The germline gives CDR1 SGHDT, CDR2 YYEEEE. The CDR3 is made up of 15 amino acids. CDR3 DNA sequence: TGTGCCAGCAGCTTGAACCAGGGGAACACCGGGGAGCTGTCTTTT. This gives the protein CASSLNQGNTGELSF.

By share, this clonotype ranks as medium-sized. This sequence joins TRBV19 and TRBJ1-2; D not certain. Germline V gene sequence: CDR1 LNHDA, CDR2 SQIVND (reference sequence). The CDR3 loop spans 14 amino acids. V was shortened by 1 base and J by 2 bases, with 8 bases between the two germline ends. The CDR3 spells CASSIGGSNYGYTF. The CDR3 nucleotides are TGTGCCAGTAGTATAGGTGGCAGCAACTATGGCTACACCTTC.

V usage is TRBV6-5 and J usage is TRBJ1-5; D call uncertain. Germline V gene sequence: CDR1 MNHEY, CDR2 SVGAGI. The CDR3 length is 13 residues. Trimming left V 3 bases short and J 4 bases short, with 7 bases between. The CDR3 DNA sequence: TGTGCCAGCAGTTATGGACTGAATCAGCCCCAGCATTTT. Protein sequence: CASSYGLNQPQHF.

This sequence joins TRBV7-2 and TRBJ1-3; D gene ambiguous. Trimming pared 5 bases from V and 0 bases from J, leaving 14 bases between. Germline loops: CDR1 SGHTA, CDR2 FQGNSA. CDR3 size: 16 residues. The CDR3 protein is CASSVSHIGSGNTIYF. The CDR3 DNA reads TGTGCCAGCAGCGTGTCGCATATTGGCTCTGGAAACACCATATATTTT. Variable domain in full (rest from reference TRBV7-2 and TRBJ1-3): GAGVSQSPSNKVTEKGKDVELRCDPISGHTALYWYRQSLGQGLEFLIYFQGNSAPDKSGLPSDRFSAERTGGSVSTLTIQRTQQEDSAVYLCASSVSHIGSGNTIYFGEGSWLTVV.

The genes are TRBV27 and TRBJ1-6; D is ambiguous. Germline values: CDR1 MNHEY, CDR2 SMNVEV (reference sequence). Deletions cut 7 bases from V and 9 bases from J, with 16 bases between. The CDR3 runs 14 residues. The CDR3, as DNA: TGTGCCAGCACCCCCCCGTCCAAGAGTTCACCCCTCCACTTT. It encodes CASTPPSKSSPLHF.

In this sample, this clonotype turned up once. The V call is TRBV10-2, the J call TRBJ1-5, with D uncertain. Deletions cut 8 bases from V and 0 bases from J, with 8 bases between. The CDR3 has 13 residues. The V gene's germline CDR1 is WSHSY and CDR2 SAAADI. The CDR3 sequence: CASCPYSNQPQHF. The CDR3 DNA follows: TGCGCCAGCTGTCCTTATAGCAATCAGCCCCAGCATTTT.

CDR3 sequence: CASSFWPKGSGANVLTF. The CDR3 nucleotides read TGTGCCAGCAGCTTCTGGCCCAAGGGCTCTGGGGCCAACGTCCTGACTTTC. This rearrangement joins TRBV7-6 to TRBJ2-6; no clear D. V lost 3 bases, J lost 0 bases, and 12 bases lay in between. The length of the CDR3 is 17 residues. CDR1 and CDR2 from the germline V gene are SGHVS and FNYEAQ. The whole variable domain, remainder taken from reference TRBV7-6 and TRBJ2-6, is GAGVSQSPRYKVTKRGQDVALRCDPISGHVSLYWYRQALGQGPEFLTYFNYEAQQDKSGLPNDRFSAERPEGSISTLTIQRTEQRDSAMYRCASSFWPKGSGANVLTFGAGSRLTVL.

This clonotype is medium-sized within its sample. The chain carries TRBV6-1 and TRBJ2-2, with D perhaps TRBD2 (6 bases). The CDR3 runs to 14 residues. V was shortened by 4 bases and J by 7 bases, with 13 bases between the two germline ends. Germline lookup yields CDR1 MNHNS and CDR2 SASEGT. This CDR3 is CASSVSGEVGELFF. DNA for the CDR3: TGTGCCAGCAGTGTTTCGGGGGAAGTCGGGGAGCTGTTTTTT.

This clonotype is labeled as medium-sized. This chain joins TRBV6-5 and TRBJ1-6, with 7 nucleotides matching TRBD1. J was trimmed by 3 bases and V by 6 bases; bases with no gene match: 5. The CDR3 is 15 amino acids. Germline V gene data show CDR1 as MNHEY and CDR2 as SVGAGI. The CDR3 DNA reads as TGTGCCAGCAGAGTGACAGGGAGCTATAATTCACCCCTCCACTTT. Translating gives CASRVTGSYNSPLHF.

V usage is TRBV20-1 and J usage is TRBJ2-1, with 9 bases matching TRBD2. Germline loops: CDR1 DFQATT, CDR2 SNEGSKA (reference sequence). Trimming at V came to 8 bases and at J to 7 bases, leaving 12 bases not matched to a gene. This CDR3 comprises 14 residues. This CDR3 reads CSPRRASGINEQFF. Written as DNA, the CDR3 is TGCAGTCCCCGAAGGGCTAGCGGGATAAATGAGCAGTTCTTC.

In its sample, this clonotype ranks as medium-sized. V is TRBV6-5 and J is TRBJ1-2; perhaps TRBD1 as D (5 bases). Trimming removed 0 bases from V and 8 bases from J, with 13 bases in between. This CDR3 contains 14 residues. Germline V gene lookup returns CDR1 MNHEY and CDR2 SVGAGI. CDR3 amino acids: CASSYSQGVWGYTF. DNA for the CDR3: TGTGCCAGCAGTTACTCACAAGGGGTCTGGGGCTACACCTTC.

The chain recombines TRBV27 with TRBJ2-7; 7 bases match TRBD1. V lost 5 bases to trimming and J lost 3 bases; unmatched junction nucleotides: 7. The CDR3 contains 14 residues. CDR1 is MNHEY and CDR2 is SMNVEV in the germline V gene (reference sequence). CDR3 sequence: CASSTPGTDYEQYV. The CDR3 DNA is TGTGCCAGCAGTACCCCCGGGACAGACTACGAGCAGTACGTC.

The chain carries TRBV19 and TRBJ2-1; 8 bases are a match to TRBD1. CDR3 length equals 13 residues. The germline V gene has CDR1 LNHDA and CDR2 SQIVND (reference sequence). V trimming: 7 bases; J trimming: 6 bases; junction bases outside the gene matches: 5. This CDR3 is CASTDRGGNEQFF. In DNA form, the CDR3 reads TGTGCCAGTACAGACAGGGGTGGCAATGAGCAGTTCTTC.

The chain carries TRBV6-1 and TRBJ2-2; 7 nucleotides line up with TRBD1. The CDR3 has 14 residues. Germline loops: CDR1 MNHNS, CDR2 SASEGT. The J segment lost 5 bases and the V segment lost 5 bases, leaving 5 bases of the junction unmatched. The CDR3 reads CASSPGTDTGELFF. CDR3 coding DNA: TGTGCCAGCAGTCCCGGGACAGATACCGGGGAGCTGTTTTTT.

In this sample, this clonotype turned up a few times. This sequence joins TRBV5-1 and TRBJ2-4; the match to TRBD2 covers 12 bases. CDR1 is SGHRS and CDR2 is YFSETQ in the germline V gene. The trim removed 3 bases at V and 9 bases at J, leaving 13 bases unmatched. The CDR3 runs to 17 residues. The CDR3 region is CASSSILAGGPSSIQYF. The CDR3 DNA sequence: TGCGCCAGCAGCTCGATTCTAGCGGGGGGGCCCTCAAGCATTCAGTACTTC.

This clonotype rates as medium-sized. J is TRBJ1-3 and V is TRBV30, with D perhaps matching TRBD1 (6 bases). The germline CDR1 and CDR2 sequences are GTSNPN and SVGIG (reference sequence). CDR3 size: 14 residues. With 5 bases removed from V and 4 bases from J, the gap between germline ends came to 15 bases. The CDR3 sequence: CAWGQSHGGNTIYF. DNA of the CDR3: TGTGCCTGGGGACAGTCCCACGGAGGAAACACCATATATTTT.

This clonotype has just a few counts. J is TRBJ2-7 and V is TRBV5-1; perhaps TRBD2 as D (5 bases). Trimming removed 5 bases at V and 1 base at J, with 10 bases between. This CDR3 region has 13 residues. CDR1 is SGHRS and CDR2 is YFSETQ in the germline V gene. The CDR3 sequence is CASRRVYSYEQYF. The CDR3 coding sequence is TGCGCCAGCAGGCGGGTATATTCCTACGAGCAGTACTTC.

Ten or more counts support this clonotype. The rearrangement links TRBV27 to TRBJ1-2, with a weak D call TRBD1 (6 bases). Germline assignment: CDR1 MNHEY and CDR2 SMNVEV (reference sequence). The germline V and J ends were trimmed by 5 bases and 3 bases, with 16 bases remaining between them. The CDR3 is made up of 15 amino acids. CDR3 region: CASSLRTGSDYGYTF. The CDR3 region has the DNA TGTGCCAGCAGTCTGCGCACAGGGAGCGACTATGGCTACACCTTC.

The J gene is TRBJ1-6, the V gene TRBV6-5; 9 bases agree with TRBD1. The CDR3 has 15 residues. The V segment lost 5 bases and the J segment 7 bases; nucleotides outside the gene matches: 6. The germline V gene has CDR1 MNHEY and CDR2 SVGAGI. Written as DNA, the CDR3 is TGTGCCAGCAGTGAAACCGGGACAGGGAATTCACCCCTCCACTTT. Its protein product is CASSETGTGNSPLHF.

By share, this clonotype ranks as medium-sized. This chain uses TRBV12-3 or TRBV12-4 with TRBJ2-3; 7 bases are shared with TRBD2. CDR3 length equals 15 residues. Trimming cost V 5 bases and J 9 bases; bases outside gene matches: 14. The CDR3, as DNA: TGTGCCAGCAGTCTAAGAGGTGGGGACGGGAGGACGCAGTATTTT. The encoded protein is CASSLRGGDGRTQYF.

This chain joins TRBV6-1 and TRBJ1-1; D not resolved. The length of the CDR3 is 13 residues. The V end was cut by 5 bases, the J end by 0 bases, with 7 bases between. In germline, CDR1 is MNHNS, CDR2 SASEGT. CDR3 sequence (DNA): TGTGCCAGCAGTCTTCAGGTGAACACTGAAGCTTTCTTT. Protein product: CASSLQVNTEAFF.

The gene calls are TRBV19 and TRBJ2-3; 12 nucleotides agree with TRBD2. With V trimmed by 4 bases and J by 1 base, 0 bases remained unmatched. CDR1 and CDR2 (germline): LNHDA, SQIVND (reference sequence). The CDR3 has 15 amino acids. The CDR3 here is CASSRTSGGTDTQYF. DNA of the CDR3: TGTGCCAGTAGTAGGACTAGCGGGGGCACAGATACGCAGTATTTT.

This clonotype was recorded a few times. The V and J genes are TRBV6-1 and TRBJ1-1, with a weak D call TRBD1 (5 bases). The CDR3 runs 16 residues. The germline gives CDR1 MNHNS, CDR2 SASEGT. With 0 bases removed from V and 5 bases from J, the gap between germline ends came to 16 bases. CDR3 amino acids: CASSEATGRGETEAFF. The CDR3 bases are TGTGCCAGCAGTGAAGCCACAGGCCGGGGTGAGACTGAAGCTTTCTTT.

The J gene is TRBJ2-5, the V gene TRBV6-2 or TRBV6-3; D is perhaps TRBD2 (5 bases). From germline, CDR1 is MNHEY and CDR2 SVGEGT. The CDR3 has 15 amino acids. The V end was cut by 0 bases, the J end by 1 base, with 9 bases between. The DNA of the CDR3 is TGTGCCAGCAGTTACTCAGAAAGCGGCCAAGAGACCCAGTACTTC. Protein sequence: CASSYSESGQETQYF.